One and the same sample provided the 15 T cell receptor beta chains below, sequenced in a study of shared clonotypes between healthy human individuals. Here immunoSEQ multiplex PCR was the method, and the copy in TCRdb shows in-frame clones only, minus some. The top ten clones hold around 0.14% of a sample with 2.5 million or so clones, more than 90% of them seen once. Input material: naive CD4+ T cells sorted from blood. Stated subset: CD45RA+ positively selected. These receptors originate from a man aged 18 to 35 in good health.

The chain employs TRBV6-5 and TRBJ1-6, with D perhaps matching TRBD1 (6 bases). Trimming took off 5 bases at V and 7 bases at J, with 15 bases between the two ends. CDR3 length: 15 amino acids. From germline, CDR1 is MNHEY and CDR2 SVGAGI. In nucleotides, the CDR3 is TGTGCCAGCAGTACCTTGGGGGGCCGGAATTCACCCCTCCACTTT. It specifies CASSTLGGRNSPLHF.

The rearrangement uses TRBV11-2 and TRBJ1-5, with D possibly TRBD1 on 6 matching bases. This CDR3 region has 14 residues. The germline V gene has CDR1 SGHAT and CDR2 FQNNGV. Trimming took off 5 bases at V and 4 bases at J, with 12 bases between the two ends. The CDR3: CASSMTGGNQPQHF. The CDR3 nucleotides are TGTGCCAGCAGCATGACAGGAGGGAATCAGCCCCAGCATTTT. Using reference TRBV11-2 and TRBJ1-5 for the parts outside the CDR3, the full variable domain is EAGVAQSPRYKIIEKRQSVAFWCNPISGHATLYWYQQILGQGPKLLIQFQNNGVVDDSQLPKDRFSAERLKGVDSTLKIQPAKLEDSAVYLCASSMTGGNQPQHFGDGTRLSIL.

This chain links TRBV7-6 with TRBJ2-3, with D unresolved. Germline values: CDR1 SGHVS, CDR2 FNYEAQ. Between the trimmed V and J ends, which lost 1 base and 6 bases, there was a span of 17 bases. The CDR3 consists of 16 residues. CDR3 loop: CASSLGRPAGVDTQYF. CDR3 DNA sequence: TGTGCCAGCAGCTTAGGGCGTCCCGCAGGAGTGGATACGCAGTATTTT.

The rearrangement joins TRBV13 to TRBJ2-7; possibly TRBD1 for D (7 bases). CDR3 size: 15 residues. Trimming cost V 2 bases and J 4 bases, with 15 bases left between them. From germline, CDR1 is PRHDT and CDR2 FYEKMQ (reference sequence). CDR3 DNA sequence: TGTGCCAGCAGCTTACGGGCCAGGGGGGTTTACGAGCAGTACTTC. Residues: CASSLRARGVYEQYF.

Only a few counts were recorded for this clone. V and J are TRBV28 and TRBJ1-1, with unresolved D. The germline V and J ends were trimmed by 6 bases and 11 bases, with 10 bases remaining between them. The CDR3 contains 10 residues. The germline gives CDR1 MDHEN, CDR2 SYDVKM. The CDR3 nucleotides are TGTGCCAGCAGCCGAATTCTCGCTTTCTTT. This gives the protein CASSRILAFF.

This rearrangement joins TRBV5-1 to TRBJ2-5; 10 nucleotides align to TRBD1. CDR3 size: 16 residues. CDR1 and CDR2 (germline): SGHRS, YFSETQ. V trimming: 5 bases; J trimming: 4 bases; junction bases outside the gene matches: 11. CDR3 sequence reads: CASRGGRQGAGETQYF. CDR3 DNA: TGCGCCAGCAGAGGGGGCCGACAGGGGGCTGGAGAGACCCAGTACTTC.

The V call is TRBV7-6, the J call TRBJ2-7, with 7 bases lining up with TRBD2. CDR1 and CDR2 from the germline V gene are SGHVS and FNYEAQ. This CDR3 has 15 residues. J gave up 4 bases and V 1 base, and 7 bases lay outside the gene matches. CDR3 region: CASSLDLGGGYEQYF. The CDR3 DNA reads TGTGCCAGCAGCTTAGACCTTGGGGGGGGGTACGAGCAGTACTTC.

This rearrangement joins TRBV7-2 to TRBJ2-5; maybe TRBD1 (6 bases). Trimming left V 5 bases short and J 2 bases short, with 15 bases between. The V gene's germline CDR1 is SGHTA and CDR2 FQGNSA. The CDR3 is 15 residues long. Written as DNA, the CDR3 is TGTGCCAGCAGCCTTTGGCAGGGGTGGCAAGAGACCCAGTACTTC. It encodes CASSLWQGWQETQYF.

The chain recombines TRBV19 with TRBJ1-5; D gene uncertain. V gave up 3 bases and J gave up 2 bases, with 14 bases separating them. The CDR3 runs 16 residues. Germline assignment: CDR1 LNHDA and CDR2 SQIVND (reference sequence). This chain's CDR3 is CASSIGVTRGNQPQHF. CDR3 in DNA: TGTGCCAGTAGTATCGGGGTTACTAGGGGCAATCAGCCCCAGCATTTT. Combining the CDR3 with reference TRBV19 and TRBJ1-5 gives the whole variable domain DGGITQSPKYLFRKEGQNVTLSCEQNLNHDAMYWYRQDPGQGLRLIYYSQIVNDFQKGDIAEGYSVSREKKESFPLTVTSAQKNPTAFYLCASSIGVTRGNQPQHFGDGTRLSIL.

The chain joins TRBV7-2 to TRBJ2-3, with D tentatively TRBD2 (6 bases). V was clipped by 6 bases and J by 1 base, with 8 bases between them. The CDR3 runs 13 residues. Germline values: CDR1 SGHTA, CDR2 FQGNSA. The CDR3 sequence is CASRRDGTDTQYF. The CDR3 coding sequence is TGTGCCAGCAGGCGGGACGGCACAGATACGCAGTATTTT.

The V and J genes are TRBV6-6 and TRBJ1-2; D uncertain. The ends were cut back, 7 bases at V and 3 bases at J, with 12 bases in the middle. The CDR3 is 13 residues long. Germline V gene lookup returns CDR1 MNHNY and CDR2 SVGAGI (reference sequence). CDR3 nucleotides: TGTGCCAGCAACCGGCCGGCTGACTATGGCTACACCTTC. Translation: CASNRPADYGYTF.

The V call is TRBV15, the J call TRBJ2-3, with unresolved D. Germline-derived CDR1 and CDR2 are LNHNV and YYDKDF (reference sequence). CDR3 length: 15 residues. V was clipped by 1 base and J by 5 bases, with 13 bases between them. The CDR3 loop reads CATSRAGGMKDTQYF. For the CDR3, the DNA is TGTGCCACCAGCAGAGCAGGCGGTATGAAAGATACGCAGTATTTT.

The chain has TRBV6-4 and TRBJ2-3, with 7 nucleotides matching TRBD2. Germline CDR1 reads MRHNA; CDR2 reads SNTAGT. V gave up 3 bases and J gave up 6 bases; unmatched junction bases: 9. CDR3 length: 15 amino acids. Here the CDR3 DNA reads TGTGCCAGCAGTGATCGACCCAGCGGGGTGGATACGCAGTATTTT. It yields the protein CASSDRPSGVDTQYF.

V and J are TRBV6-5 and TRBJ2-7; TRBD2 aligns across 9 bases. This CDR3 is built from 15 residues. The germline CDR1 and CDR2 sequences are MNHEY and SVGAGI. Germline trimming cut 0 bases from V and 7 bases from J; bases unmatched to any gene: 7. For the CDR3, the DNA is TGTGCCAGCAGTTACTCGGGCCTAGCGGGGCGGGAGCAGTACTTC. Amino acids: CASSYSGLAGREQYF.

This clone was detected only once. The CDR3 reads CASRRTGRNYGYTF. CDR3 bases: TGTGCCAGCAGGCGGACAGGGCGTAACTATGGCTACACCTTC. The rearrangement joins TRBV28 to TRBJ1-2; 8 positions agree with TRBD1. Losses at the gene ends were 6 bases for V and 1 base for J; bases not matched to a gene: 4. The CDR3 contains 14 residues. Looked up from germline, CDR1 is MDHEN and CDR2 is SYDVKM.